This TCR beta chain was sequenced in a study of early T cells in non-severe SARS-CoV-2 infection. The length of the CDR3 is 13 residues. V lost 6 bases, J lost 4 bases, and 3 bases stayed unmatched. In germline, CDR1 is MDHEN, CDR2 SYDVKM. One entry per CDR3 protein results from TCRdb running MiXCR on the 5' RACE reads. Seen here are 85,000 to 100,000 distinct CDR3 sequences, approximately 13% observed once, and the top ten hold about 2%. This receptor was identified in an adult who was a healthcare worker with PCR-confirmed SARS-CoV-2 infection or an uninfected control (not recorded which). The sample was whole blood. V usage is TRBV28 and J usage is TRBJ2-4; 7 bases align to TRBD1. The CDR3 protein is CASSEQGKNIQYF. For the CDR3, the DNA is TGTGCCAGCAGCGAACAGGGGAAAAACATTCAGTACTTC.